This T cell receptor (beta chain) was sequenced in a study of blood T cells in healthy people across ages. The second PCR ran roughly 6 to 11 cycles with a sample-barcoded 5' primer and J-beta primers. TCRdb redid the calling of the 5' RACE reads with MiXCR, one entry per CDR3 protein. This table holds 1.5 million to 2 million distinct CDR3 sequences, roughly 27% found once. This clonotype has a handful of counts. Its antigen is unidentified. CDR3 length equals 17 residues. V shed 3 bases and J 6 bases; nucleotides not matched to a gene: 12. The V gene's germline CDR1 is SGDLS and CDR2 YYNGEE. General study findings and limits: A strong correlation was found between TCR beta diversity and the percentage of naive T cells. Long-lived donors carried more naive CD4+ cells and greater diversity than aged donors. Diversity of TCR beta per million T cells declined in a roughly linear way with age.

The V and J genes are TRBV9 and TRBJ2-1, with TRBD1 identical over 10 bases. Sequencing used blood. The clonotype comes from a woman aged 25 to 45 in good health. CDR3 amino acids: CASSEGKGTGESNEQFF. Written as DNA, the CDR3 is TGTGCCAGCAGCGAGGGGAAAGGGACAGGGGAAAGCAATGAGCAGTTCTTC.